A selection of T cell receptor beta chains follows, all from one sample in a study of T cells in localized non-small cell lung cancer. TCRdb's copy holds only in-frame clones and misses some; the assay was immunoSEQ multiplex PCR. The data show fewer than 20,000 clones, around 87% seen once. This specimen was peripheral blood mononuclear cells, taken before any cancer treatment. The receptors shown here come from a woman aged 35-75 years with stage III lung adenocarcinoma. CDR3s include the opening cysteine and the closing phenylalanine or tryptophan. D genes are given only for firm matches. Size is omitted from some rows. Given values are once, few, many or a class for expanded clones.

TRBJ2-5	-	TRBV2	-	15	TGTGCCAGCAGTGAAGGACAGGCAAACCAAGAGACCCAGTACTTC	CASSEGQANQETQYF
TRBJ2-1	TRBD2	TRBV5-1	-	16	TGCGCCAGCAGCCCCCCTAAGGTAGCGGGGTCGGGTGAGCAGTTCTTC	CASSPPKVAGSGEQFF
TRBJ1-1	-	TRBV18	-	14	TGTGCCAGCTCACCACCGGTAGGGCCAACTGAAGCTTTCTTT	CASSPPVGPTEAFF
TRBJ2-1	-	TRBV30	once	15	TGTGCCTGGAGTCCCTCGGAAGGCCCTACATGGGAGCAGTTCTTC	CAWSPSEGPTWEQFF
TRBJ2-7	-	TRBV4-1	-	18	TGCGCCAGCAGCCAAGGTCTTACAAAGGGGGGAGGGGAGTACGAGCAGTACTTC	CASSQGLTKGGGEYEQYF
TRBJ2-2	-	TRBV9	-	14	TGTGCCAGCAGCGGTCACGGGGTCACCGGGGAGCTGTTTTTT	CASSGHGVTGELFF
TRBJ1-1	-	TRBV6-6	-	13	TGTGCCAGCAGTTACGGCCGGATCACTGAAGCTTTCTTT	CASSYGRITEAFF
TRBJ2-3	-	TRBV7-6	once	15	TGTGCCAGCAGCTTAGCGGGGCAGAGTTCAGATACGCAGTATTTT	CASSLAGQSSDTQYF
TRBJ1-3	-	TRBV7-2	-	15	TGTGCCAGCAGCTTAGCTGGGACCTCTGGAAACACCATATATTTT	CASSLAGTSGNTIYF
TRBJ2-5	-	TRBV5-4	-	15	TGTGCCAGCAGACAAACCGGACATGGGCAAGAGACCCAGTACTTC	CASRQTGHGQETQYF
TRBJ1-1	-	TRBV5-1	-	14	TGCGCCAGCAGCGTGGGGGGCGGCTCGCTGGAAGCTTTCTTT	CASSVGGGSLEAFF
TRBJ2-5	-	TRBV2	-	15	TGTGCCAGCAGCGAGGGAGAAATGGGACAAGAGACCCAGTACTTC	CASSEGEMGQETQYF
TRBJ1-5	-	TRBV6-5	-	15	TGTGCCAGCACTGACAGGTTGGGCGGCAATCAGCCCCAGCATTTT	CASTDRLGGNQPQHF
TRBJ2-7	TRBD2	TRBV11-2	-	15	TGTGCCAGCAGCTTAGACCCCCAATCCTCGCGGGAGCAATACTTC	CASSLDPQSSREQYF
TRBJ1-5	TRBD1	TRBV6-6	-	16	TGTGCCAGCCTAGGGGGACTCAGGGGGAACAATCAGCCCCAGCATTTT	CASLGGLRGNNQPQHF
TRBJ1-5	-	TRBV18	-	16	TGTGCCAGCTCACCTGGGTACGGTACGGGCAATCAGCCCCAGCATTTT	CASSPGYGTGNQPQHF
TRBJ2-1	-	TRBV19	-	17	TGTGCCAGTAGTATACGGCCAGGGGCGAGCTCCTACAATGAGCAGTTCTTC	CASSIRPGASSYNEQFF
TRBJ1-4	-	TRBV7-9	-	14	TGTGCCAGCAGCGCAACCGGAACCCCTAATTCACTGTTTTTT	CASSATGTPNSLFF
TRBJ2-3	TRBD2	TRBV4-3	-	18	TGCGCCAGCAGCTTGGGACTAGCGGGGGAGTCTAGCACAGATACGCAGTATTTT	CASSLGLAGESSTDTQYF
TRBJ1-1	-	TRBV27	-	12	TGTGCTAGCGGCCGGGACCGAACTGAAGCTTTCTTT	CASGRDRTEAFF
TRBJ2-7	TRBD2	TRBV7-9	-	14	TGTGCGATCAGTGTACGGGAGGGCTCCTACGAGCAGTACTTC	CAISVREGSYEQYF
TRBJ1-2	-	TRBV25-1	-	12	TGTGCCAGCAGTACTTCCTTGAACGGCTACACCTTC	CASSTSLNGYTF
TRBJ2-1	TRBD2	TRBV4-2	-	16	TGTGCCAGCAGCCAAGATCGGGGGGGAGGCTACAATGAGCAGTTCTTC	CASSQDRGGGYNEQFF
TRBJ2-1	-	TRBV5-5	-	15	TGTGCCAGCAGCTTAACGACACTTGTGACGATTCGGCAGTTCTTC	CASSLTTLVTIRQFF
TRBJ2-2	-	TRBV6-5	-	14	TGTGCCAGCAGTCCCAGGACCTTCACCGGGGAGCTGTTTTTT	CASSPRTFTGELFF
TRBJ1-6	TRBD1	TRBV15	-	21	TGTGCCACCAGCAGAGAGGGACAGGGTCCTTCTTACCTCTCCTATAATTCACCCCTCCACTTT	CATSREGQGPSYLSYNSPLHF
TRBJ2-5	-	TRBV7-7	once	15	TGTGCCAGCAGCTTAGGGGGCTTGGTGCCAGAGACCCAGTACTTC	CASSLGGLVPETQYF
TRBJ2-2	-	TRBV5-6	-	14	TGTGCCAGCAGGGTGAGAAGTTACACCGGGGAGCTGTTTTTT	CASRVRSYTGELFF
TRBJ2-4	-	TRBV11-2	-	13	TGTGCCAGCAGCTTGGGGGCCAAAAACATTCAGTACTTC	CASSLGAKNIQYF
TRBJ2-7	-	TRBV19	-	16	TGTGCCAGTAGTACATCCCAGGATTACCCAACGGACGAGCAGTACTTC	CASSTSQDYPTDEQYF